The next 5 T cell receptor beta chains were all read from a single sample in a study of T cell responses to AZD1222 COVID-19 vaccine. The protocol was immunoSEQ multiplex PCR, while the TCRdb copy is restricted to in-frame clones and leaves out a portion. Among tens of thousands of clones, about 90% were seen once, and the ten largest hold about 5.2%. The sample was peripheral blood, taken on day 0 of AZD1222 vaccination. The receptors come from an adult in good health.

The chain combines TRBV18 with TRBJ2-3, with D tentatively TRBD2 (6 bases). Deletions cut 3 bases from V and 5 bases from J, with 15 bases between. CDR1 and CDR2 (germline): KGHSH, LQKENI. This CDR3 is 15 amino acids long. CDR3: CASSPQGLRQDTQYF. The CDR3, as DNA: TGTGCCAGCTCACCGCAGGGACTCCGCCAAGATACGCAGTATTTT.

This chain links TRBV3-1 (or the pseudogene TRBV3-2) with TRBJ2-7; TRBD2 agrees at 12 bases. The V and J ends lost 5 bases and 5 bases, in that order; junction bases with no gene match: 10. Germline-derived CDR1 and CDR2 are LGHDT and YNNKEL (reference sequence). The CDR3 covers 16 residues. CDR3 sequence reads: CASSFRTSGMDHEQYF. The CDR3 nucleotides read TGTGCCAGCAGCTTCCGGACTAGCGGGATGGATCACGAGCAGTACTTC.

A note on this clone: One end of the junction fails to match germline, which may point to a read error. This chain uses TRBV7-9 with TRBJ2-3, with 8 bases aligning to TRBD2. The germline V gene encodes CDR1 SEHNR and CDR2 FQNEAQ (reference sequence). The length of the CDR3 is 13 residues. CDR3 bases: TGTGCCAGCAGCCTAGCGGGCCACGATACGCAGTATTTT. The encoded protein is CASSLAGHDTQYF. Using reference TRBV7-9 and TRBJ2-3 for the parts outside the CDR3, the full variable domain is DTGVSQNPRHKITKRGQNVTFRCDPISEHNRLYWYRQTLGQGPEFLTYFQNEAQLEKSRLLSDRFSAERPKGSFSTLEIQRTEQGDSAMYLCASSLAGHDTQYFGPGTRLTVL.

The V gene is TRBV12-3 or TRBV12-4, the J gene TRBJ2-5; perhaps TRBD2 as D (5 bases). V was clipped by 7 bases and J by 1 base, with 10 bases between them. This CDR3 is built from 13 residues. CDR3 DNA sequence: TGTGCCAGCACCTCGGGGATCCAAGAGACCCAGTACTTC. Protein sequence: CASTSGIQETQYF.

This chain links TRBV19 with TRBJ2-1; D call uncertain. Germline V CDR1 and CDR2: LNHDA, SQIVND (reference sequence). CDR3 length: 15 residues. Deletions cut 1 base from V and 4 bases from J, with 11 bases between. In DNA form, the CDR3 reads TGTGCCAGTAGTATAGGCCCCGCTACGTACAATGAGCAGTTCTTC. This sequence encodes CASSIGPATYNEQFF.